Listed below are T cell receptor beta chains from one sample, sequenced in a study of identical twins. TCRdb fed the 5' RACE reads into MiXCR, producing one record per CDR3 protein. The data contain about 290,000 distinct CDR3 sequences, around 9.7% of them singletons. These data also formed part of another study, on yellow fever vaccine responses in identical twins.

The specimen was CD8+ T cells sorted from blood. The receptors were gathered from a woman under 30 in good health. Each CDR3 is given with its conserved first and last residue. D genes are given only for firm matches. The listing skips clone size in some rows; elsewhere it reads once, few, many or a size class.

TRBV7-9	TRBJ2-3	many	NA	TGTGCTATGAGGGGCCGAAGCACAGATACGCAGTATTTT	CAMRGRSTDTQYF
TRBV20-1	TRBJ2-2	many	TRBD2	TGCAGTGCTAGAGGGCTAGCGGAGAACACCGGGGAGCTGTTTTTT	CSARGLAENTGELFF
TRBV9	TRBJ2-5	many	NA	TGTGCCAGCAGCGAGACCGCTTTGGACGACCCGTTGAGTTGGTACCAAGAGACCCAGTACTTC	CASSETALDDPLSWYQETQYF
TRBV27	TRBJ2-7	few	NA	TGTGCCAGCAGTTTTATCCAGCCTCGGGGCGAGCAGTACTTC	CASSFIQPRGEQYF
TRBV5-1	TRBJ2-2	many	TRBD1	TGCGCCAGCAGCTTGGTGCCAGGGGGCGCGACCGGGGAGCTGTTTTTT	CASSLVPGGATGELFF
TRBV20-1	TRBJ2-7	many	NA	TGCAGTGCTCGGCCCGAGCTAGTCTCAACCTACGAGCAGTACTTC	CSARPELVSTYEQYF
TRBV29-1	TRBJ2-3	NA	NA	TGCAGCGGATCACCGCTAGAATACACAGATACGCAGTATTTT	CSGSPLEYTDTQYF
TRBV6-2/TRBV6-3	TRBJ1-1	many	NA	TGTGCCAGCAGTTACACTCTGGGTGAAGACACTGAAGCTTTCTTT	CASSYTLGEDTEAFF
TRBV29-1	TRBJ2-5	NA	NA	TGCAGCGTTGAGGCCAGGGACAAACAAGAGACCCAGTACTTC	CSVEARDKQETQYF
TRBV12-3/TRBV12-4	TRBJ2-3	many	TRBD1	TGTGCCAGCAGTTTGTTGGGACAGGGGGCTAGCGTTCGAGCTCCAGATACGCAGTATTTT	CASSLLGQGASVRAPDTQYF
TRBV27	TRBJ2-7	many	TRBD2	TGTGCCAGCAGTTTAGGGGGAGGGAACCCCTACGAGCAGTACTTC	CASSLGGGNPYEQYF
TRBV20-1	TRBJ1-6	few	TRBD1	TGCAGTGCTAGGACAGGGGGCGTTGATTATTCACCCCTCCACTTT	CSARTGGVDYSPLHF
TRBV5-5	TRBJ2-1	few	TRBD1	TGTGCCAGCAGCGACGGGACAGGGGGCTACAATGAGCAGTTCTTC	CASSDGTGGYNEQFF
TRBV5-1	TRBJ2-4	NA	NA	TGCGCCAGCAGCCCGACCTTAGCCAAAAACATTCAGTACTTC	CASSPTLAKNIQYF
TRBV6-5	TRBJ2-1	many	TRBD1	TGTGCCAGCAGTTACTCTGGACAGGGATTATACAATGAGCAGTTCTTC	CASSYSGQGLYNEQFF
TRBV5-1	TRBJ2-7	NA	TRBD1	TGCGCCAGCAGCTTGCGGACAGGGGATTGGAGCTACGAGCAGTACTTC	CASSLRTGDWSYEQYF
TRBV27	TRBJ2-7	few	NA	TGTGCCAGCAGTCCAGGCCAGCAAACCTACGAGCAGTACTTC	CASSPGQQTYEQYF
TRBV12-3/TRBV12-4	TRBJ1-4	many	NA	TGTGCCAGCAGTTTAGCGGCCTGGGGCGAAAAACTGTTTTTT	CASSLAAWGEKLFF
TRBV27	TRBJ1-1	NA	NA	TGTGCCAGCAGAATCGGACGGGGCACTGAAGCTTTCTTT	CASRIGRGTEAFF
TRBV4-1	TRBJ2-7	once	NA	TGCGCCAGCAGCCCCTTACCCCAGAGCTCCTACGAGCAGTACTTC	CASSPLPQSSYEQYF
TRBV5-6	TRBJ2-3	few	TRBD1	TGTGCCAGCAGCCCCCCACCGGGACAGGGCAGAGGTACAGATACGCAGTATTTT	CASSPPPGQGRGTDTQYF
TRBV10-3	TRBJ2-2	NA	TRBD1	TGTGCCATGGGACAGCTCACCGGGGAGCTGTTTTTT	CAMGQLTGELFF
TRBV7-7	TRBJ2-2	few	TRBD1	TGTGCTAGCAGCCACCGACAGGGATGGGGCACCGGGGAGCTGTTTTTT	CASSHRQGWGTGELFF
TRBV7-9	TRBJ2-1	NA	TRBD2	TGTGCCAGCAGCTTAGAAGGGAGTTGGGGAGGGAATGAGCAGTTCTTC	CASSLEGSWGGNEQFF
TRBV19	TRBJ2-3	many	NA	TGTGCCAGTAGTGGGGGGGGGCCAAAGGGGTCAGATACGCAGTATTTT	CASSGGGPKGSDTQYF
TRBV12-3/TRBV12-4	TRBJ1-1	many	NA	TGTGCCAGCAGTTTAGCCGGCGGGCACACTGAAGCTTTCTTT	CASSLAGGHTEAFF
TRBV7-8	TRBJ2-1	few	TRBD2	TGTGCCAGCAGCTTAGCCTCGACTAGCGGGAGCAATGAGCAGTTCTTC	CASSLASTSGSNEQFF
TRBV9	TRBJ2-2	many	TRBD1	TGTGCCAGCAGCTCGGGACAGGGGGCCCCCGGGGAGCTGTTTTTT	CASSSGQGAPGELFF
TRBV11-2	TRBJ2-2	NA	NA	TGTGCCAGCAGCCCCGGGGACGGGGAGCTGTTTTTT	CASSPGDGELFF
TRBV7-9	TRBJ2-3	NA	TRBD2	TGTGCCAGCAGCTCGATCATAGCGGGAGTAATGTTTACGCAGTATTTT	CASSSIIAGVMFTQYF
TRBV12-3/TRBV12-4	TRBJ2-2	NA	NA	TGTGCCAGCATCCTCGTAACCGGGGAGCTGTTTTTT	CASILVTGELFF
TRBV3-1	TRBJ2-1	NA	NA	TGTGCCAGCAGCCTAGTAGTAGCGTCCTACAATGAGCAGTTCTTC	CASSLVVASYNEQFF
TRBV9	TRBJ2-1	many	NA	TGTGCCAGCAGCCCCCAGGGGGCGGGGGAAATCGCTGAGCAGTTCTTC	CASSPQGAGEIAEQFF
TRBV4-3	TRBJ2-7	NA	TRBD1	TGCGCCAGCAGCCAAGATTCGACAGGGGAGGTCTACGAGCAGTACTTC	CASSQDSTGEVYEQYF
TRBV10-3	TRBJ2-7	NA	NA	TGTGCCATCAGTGAGTCGACGGGGTACGAGCAGTACTTC	CAISESTGYEQYF
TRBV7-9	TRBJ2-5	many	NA	TGTGCCAGCAGCGGAATAGGACAGAGAGAAGAGACCCAGTACTTC	CASSGIGQREETQYF
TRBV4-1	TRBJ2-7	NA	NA	TGCGCCAGCAGCCAAGATTCTGGGGCAGGGGCCCACGAGCAGTACTTC	CASSQDSGAGAHEQYF
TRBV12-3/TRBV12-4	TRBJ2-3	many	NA	TGTGCCAGCAGTTCCTTGACCGACAGCACAGATACGCAGTATTTT	CASSSLTDSTDTQYF
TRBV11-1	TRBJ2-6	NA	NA	TGTGCCAGCAGCTTAGCGGCTAGCGAGTACTCTGGGGCCAACGTCCTGACTTTC	CASSLAASEYSGANVLTF
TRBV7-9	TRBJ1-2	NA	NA	TGTGCCAGCAGCTTAGCAGGGAATGGCTACACCTTC	CASSLAGNGYTF
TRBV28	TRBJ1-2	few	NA	TGTGCCAGCATTAAGGGGGGAGGACAAATAAATTATGGCTACACCTTC	CASIKGGGQINYGYTF
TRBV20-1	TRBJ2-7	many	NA	TGCAGTGCTAGAGATCTAGAGCGGGAGCAGTACTTC	CSARDLEREQYF
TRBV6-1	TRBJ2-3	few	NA	TGTGCCAGCAGTCCATCGGAGGGGACAGATACGCAGTATTTT	CASSPSEGTDTQYF
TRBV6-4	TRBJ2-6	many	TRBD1	TGTGCCAGCAGTGACTCCTCCGGACAGGGAGTCTCTGGGGCCAACGTCCTGACTTTC	CASSDSSGQGVSGANVLTF
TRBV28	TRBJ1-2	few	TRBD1	TGTGCCAGCAGTTCTACAGGGGATGATGGCTATGGCTACACCTTC	CASSSTGDDGYGYTF
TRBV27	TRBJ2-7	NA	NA	TGTGCCAGCAGTTTATCCGGGCCCTCCTCCTACGAGCAGTACTTC	CASSLSGPSSYEQYF
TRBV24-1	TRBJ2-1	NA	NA	TGTGCCACCAGTGACCCTCCCGGGACGGAAAACAATGAGCAGTTCTTC	CATSDPPGTENNEQFF
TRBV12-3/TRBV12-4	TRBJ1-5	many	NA	TGTGCCAGCAGTCCACTATATAGCAATCAGCCCCAGCATTTT	CASSPLYSNQPQHF
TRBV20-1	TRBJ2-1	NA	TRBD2	TGCAGTGCTAGAGATTATCTAGCGGGAGAGTACAATGAGCAGTTCTTC	CSARDYLAGEYNEQFF